This TCR beta chain was documented in a study of human T cells and chemical hapten exposure. Study-wide context: Weekly administration of diphenylcyclopropenone to the scalp of patients continued throughout the approximately 23-week study. Findings and caveats of the study: Once DPC sensitization occurred, TCRs above 1 in 1000 frequency showed no change. The donors suffered from alopecia, so their immune response may not match that of healthy people.

TCRdb used MiXCR to reprocess the RACE reads, holding one entry per CDR3 protein. The top ten hold 7% to 10% of the sample, which has more than 300,000 distinct CDR3 sequences, about 5% seen once. This clonotype was seen a few times. Antigen specificity is unknown. Documented time point: pre-sensitization, week 0. As for treatment: therapeutic diphenylcyclopropenone sensitization with weekly scalp DPC. Per the germline V gene, CDR1 is PRHDT and CDR2 is FYEKMQ (reference sequence). This CDR3 has 13 amino acids. V gave up 5 bases and J gave up 4 bases, with 11 bases separating them. The clonotype was recovered from a woman younger than 30 with alopecia areata. Some clones in this sample may be carry-over from other donors' samples. The genes are TRBV13 and TRBJ1-2; D perhaps matches TRBD1 (5 bases). The source was whole blood, collected in connection with sensitization to the hapten diphenylcyclopropenone (DPC). The CDR3 nucleotides are TGTGCCAGCAGCGCCGGGGCACCCTATGGCTACACCTTC. It encodes CASSAGAPYGYTF.